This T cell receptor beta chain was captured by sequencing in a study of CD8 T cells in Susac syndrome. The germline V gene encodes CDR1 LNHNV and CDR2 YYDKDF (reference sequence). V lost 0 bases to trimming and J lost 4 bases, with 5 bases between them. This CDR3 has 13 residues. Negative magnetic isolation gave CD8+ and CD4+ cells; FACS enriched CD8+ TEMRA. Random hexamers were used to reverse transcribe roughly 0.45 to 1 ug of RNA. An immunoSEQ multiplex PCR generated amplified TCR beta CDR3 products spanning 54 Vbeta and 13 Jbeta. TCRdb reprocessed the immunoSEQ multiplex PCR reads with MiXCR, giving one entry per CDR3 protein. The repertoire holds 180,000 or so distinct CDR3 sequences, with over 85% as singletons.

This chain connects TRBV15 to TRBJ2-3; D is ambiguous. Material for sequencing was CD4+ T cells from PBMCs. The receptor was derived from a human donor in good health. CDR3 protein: CATSRDQPDTQYF. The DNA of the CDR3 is TGTGCCACCAGCAGAGATCAACCAGATACGCAGTATTTT.